A selection of T cell receptor beta chains follows, all from one sample in a study of control samples from healthy donors and cancer patients. Profiled with immunoSEQ multiplex PCR; TCRdb holds only in-frame clones, not every one. The table shows some 95,000 clones, with around 88% occurring only once. The sequenced sample was blood. Receptors were obtained from a man aged 25-40 years in good health. CDR3s include the opening cysteine and the closing phenylalanine or tryptophan. Size is omitted from some rows. Given values are once, few, many or a class for expanded clones.

.	TRBV30	TRBJ1-1	16	CAWSVWGRGESTEAFF
once	TRBV6-2/TRBV6-3	TRBJ1-2	12	CASSYSVGGYTF
.	TRBV19	TRBJ2-3	14	CASSPTSSTDTQYF
.	TRBV5-1	TRBJ2-7	17	CASSLFIQGQGPLWQYF
.	TRBV5-8	TRBJ2-5	15	CASSLGDLPQETQYF
.	TRBV11-3	TRBJ1-1	15	CASSTARGMNTEAFF
.	TRBV5-1	TRBJ2-5	18	CASSLVARLAGGQKTQYF
.	TRBV30	TRBJ2-5	13	CAWSERPQETQYF
.	TRBV23-1	TRBJ2-5	15	CASSQSSPGPETQYF
.	TRBV5-5	TRBJ2-7	15	CASSSNNYRGGEQYF
.	TRBV24-1	TRBJ2-2	14	CATTASGSFGELFF
.	TRBV4-3	TRBJ1-3	13	CATSGGHGNTIYF
.	TRBV28	TRBJ1-2	13	CASNPPGGQGYTF
.	TRBV24-1	TRBJ2-5	13	CATSDLRRETQYF
.	TRBV18	TRBJ2-7	16	CASSQGTSANSYEQYF
.	TRBV11-2	TRBJ2-7	15	CASSLGIVTSYEQYF
.	TRBV10-3	TRBJ2-1	13	CAISGGTVNEQFF
.	TRBV24-1	TRBJ2-3	18	CATSDLMSGQGLTDTQYF
.	TRBV3-1/TRBV3-2	TRBJ2-1	17	CASSQISRNRRYNEQFF
.	TRBV7-7	TRBJ2-1	15	CASSLAPPGSHEQFF
few	TRBV27	TRBJ1-5	13	CASSSSVNQPQHF
.	TRBV5-1	TRBJ2-2	14	CASSLVVGTGELFF
.	TRBV28	TRBJ2-3	12	CASSRTDTLGFF
few	TRBV7-8	TRBJ1-5	17	CASSLAWYRETHQPQHF
.	TRBV12-3/TRBV12-4	TRBJ2-3	11	CASNSFHTQYF
.	TRBV7-8	TRBJ2-5	12	CASSRAGETQYF
.	TRBV27	TRBJ2-1	13	CASRGIAHNEQFF
once	TRBV12-3/TRBV12-4	TRBJ1-2	13	CASTLDRDYGYTF
.	TRBV9	TRBJ1-1	13	CASSVGMNTEAFF
.	TRBV6-5	TRBJ1-1	14	CASKPGGKNTEAFF
.	TRBV11-3	TRBJ2-7	14	CASSPRDRIYEQYF
.	TRBV5-8	TRBJ1-5	15	CASSIAGHKNQPQHF
few	TRBV10-3	TRBJ1-3	14	CAISELGAGNTIYF
.	TRBV30	TRBJ1-1	14	CAWSANGGGTEAFF
.	TRBV7-3	TRBJ2-1	16	CASRPSSLAGYNEQFF
.	TRBV27	TRBJ1-2	13	CASSFSGGDGYTF
.	TRBV5-6	TRBJ2-1	14	CASSFTSVYNEQFF
.	TRBV5-1	TRBJ2-7	14	CASSSGTSGYEQYF